These 5 T cell receptor beta chains originate from one sample sequenced in a study of blood T cell repertoires in COVID-19. The assay was immunoSEQ multiplex PCR, and TCRdb's table has in-frame clones only and misses some. The profile shows 200,000 to 250,000 clones, 75% to 85% of them singletons. Sequencing was done on a sample of peripheral blood. These receptors were collected from a woman older than 75 with COVID-19, enrolled during active disease.

V usage is TRBV10-1 and J usage is TRBJ2-3; 8 nucleotides line up with TRBD2. V dropped 6 bases and J dropped 2; count of bases not matched to a gene: 7. Per the germline V gene, CDR1 is WNHNN and CDR2 is SYGVQD (reference sequence). The CDR3 loop spans 15 amino acids. The CDR3 DNA reads TGCGCCAGCAGCCCGTTAGCGGGGATCACAGATACGCAGTATTTT. Its translation: CASSPLAGITDTQYF.

This rearrangement joins TRBV7-8 to TRBJ2-7; no clear D. The V end lost 5 bases, the J end lost 3 bases, and 11 bases lay between the germline ends. The germline V gene has CDR1 SGHVS and CDR2 FQNEAQ. The CDR3 totals 13 residues. The DNA for the CDR3 is TGTGCCAGCAGCCATACTACCTACTACGAGCAGTACTTC. Translation: CASSHTTYYEQYF.

The chain is built from TRBV10-1 and TRBJ1-1; D not certain. Germline CDR1 is WNHNN and CDR2 is SYGVQD (reference sequence). CDR3 size: 15 residues. Trimming shortened V by 8 bases and J by 0 bases, and 16 bases separated the two germline ends. The CDR3 protein is CASSRGGSMNTEAFF. DNA of the CDR3: TGCGCCAGCTCTCGGGGAGGCTCGATGAACACTGAAGCTTTCTTT.

V and J are TRBV7-2 and TRBJ1-1; TRBD1 matches at 10 bases. The CDR3 is made up of 15 amino acids. CDR1 is SGHTA and CDR2 is FQGNSA in the germline V gene. The V and J ends lost 5 bases and 1 base, in that order; junction bases with no gene match: 4. Written as DNA, the CDR3 is TGTGCCAGCAGCGTGACAGGGGGCGCGAACACTGAAGCTTTCTTT. Translating it yields CASSVTGGANTEAFF.

The chain employs TRBV9 and TRBJ2-3; 10 bases match TRBD2. The length of the CDR3 is 15 residues. The germline gives CDR1 SGDLS, CDR2 YYNGEE. V shed 0 bases, J shed 3 bases, and the junction held 1 base outside the gene matches. The CDR3 here is CASSVGTSGTDTQYF. The CDR3 DNA follows: TGTGCCAGCAGCGTAGGGACTAGCGGAACAGATACGCAGTATTTT.